The 3 T cell receptor beta chains below all came from one sample that was sequenced in a study of blood T cells in healthy people across ages. Alongside a J-beta primer mix, a sample-barcoded 5' primer served in a second PCR lasting roughly 6 to 11 cycles. TCRdb used MiXCR to reprocess the 5' RACE reads, holding one entry per CDR3 protein. The sample has some 1.4 million distinct CDR3 sequences; 42% are singletons. Sequencing used blood. The receptors derive from a woman aged 18-30 years in good health.

The genes are TRBV20-1 and TRBJ2-1; possibly TRBD1 for D (6 bases). The CDR3 is made up of 14 amino acids. Trimming cost V 6 bases and J 7 bases, with 19 bases left between them. Germline values: CDR1 DFQATT, CDR2 SNEGSKA (reference sequence). The CDR3 DNA reads TGCAGTGCCGGCCGGGCAGGGGTTTGGAATGAGCAGTTCTTC. Protein: CSAGRAGVWNEQFF.

The chain links TRBV5-1 to TRBJ1-2; TRBD1 agrees at 7 bases. The germline gives CDR1 SGHRS, CDR2 YFSETQ. The CDR3 covers 16 residues. V lost 0 bases to trimming and J lost 8 bases; unmatched junction nucleotides: 13. CDR3 residues: CASSLEVTGQLCGYTF. The CDR3 DNA reads as TGCGCCAGCAGCTTGGAAGTTACGGGACAGCTCTGCGGCTACACCTTC.

This clonotype was recorded a few times. The genes are TRBV10-2 and TRBJ2-3, with D possibly matching TRBD1 (7 bases). The CDR3 contains 16 residues. Between the trimmed V and J ends, which lost 7 bases and 0 bases, there was a span of 17 bases. CDR1 and CDR2 from the germline V gene are WSHSY and SAAADI. The DNA of the CDR3 is TGCGCCAGCATGGAGGGGGCTAGGCCTAGCACAGATACGCAGTATTTT. As protein: CASMEGARPSTDTQYF.